This passage covers 11 T cell receptor beta chains from one sample sequenced in a study of cytomegalovirus exposure and HLA in healthy donors. The PCR made use of 60 Vbeta and 13 Jbeta primers. TCRdb's table, derived via immunoSEQ multiplex PCR, lists solely in-frame clones and lacks some. The table records some 76,000 clones, roughly 70% of them present only once. The material sequenced was PBMCs. The receptors come from a man aged 55 to 70 in good health and CMV-seropositive.

The chain employs TRBV11-3 and TRBJ2-3; a weak D match, TRBD2 (6 bases). The CDR3 is made up of 13 amino acids. The germline CDR1 and CDR2 sequences are SGHNT and YENEEA. Trimming stripped 1 base from V and 4 bases from J, with 6 bases between. The chain's CDR3 is CASSLAGADTQYF. CDR3 DNA sequence: TGTGCCAGCAGCTTAGCGGGGGCAGATACGCAGTATTTT. The full variable domain, rest sourced from reference TRBV11-3 and TRBJ2-3, is EAGVVQSPRYKIIEKKQPVAFWCNPISGHNTLYWYLQNLGQGPELLIRYENEEAVDDSQLPKDRFSAERLKGVDSTLKIQPAELGDSAVYLCASSLAGADTQYFGPGTRLTVL.

The chain couples TRBV6-6 to TRBJ2-3; 7 bases match TRBD1. There are 14 residues in the CDR3. In germline, CDR1 is MNHNY, CDR2 SVGAGI (reference sequence). The V segment lost 6 bases and the J segment 3 bases; nucleotides outside the gene matches: 6. Here the CDR3 DNA reads TGTGCCAGCAGCGGTCAGGGGGTAACAGATACGCAGTATTTT. It encodes CASSGQGVTDTQYF.

This clone appeared a few times. This CDR3 reads CASSAGTGDTEAFF. CDR3 DNA: TGTGCCAGTAGTGCCGGGACAGGCGACACTGAAGCTTTCTTT. The genes are TRBV19 and TRBJ1-1; the match to TRBD1 covers 8 bases. The germline CDR1 and CDR2 sequences are LNHDA and SQIVND (reference sequence). V dropped 5 bases and J dropped 3; count of bases not matched to a gene: 5. The CDR3 length is 14 residues.

V and J are TRBV28 and TRBJ2-7, with 8 nucleotides matching TRBD2. The CDR3 runs 14 residues. Trimming at V came to 6 bases and at J to 0 bases, leaving 4 bases not matched to a gene. Germline lookup yields CDR1 MDHEN and CDR2 SYDVKM. The CDR3 sequence is CASRASGPSYEQYF. The CDR3 DNA reads as TGTGCCAGCAGGGCTAGCGGGCCCTCCTACGAGCAGTACTTC.

This chain connects TRBV5-4 to TRBJ2-1; possibly TRBD2 for D (5 bases). The CDR3 is 13 amino acids. Germline V gene data show CDR1 as SGHNT and CDR2 as YYREEE (reference sequence). V lost 4 bases and J lost 1, with 6 bases in between. CDR3 amino acids: CASSRDSYNEQFF. CDR3 DNA sequence: TGTGCCAGCAGCCGGGATTCCTACAATGAGCAGTTCTTC.

This sequence joins TRBV2 and TRBJ1-1, with 7 bases aligning to TRBD1. The CDR3 loop spans 13 amino acids. Germline CDR1 is SNHLY and CDR2 is FYNNEI. With V trimmed by 6 bases and J by 3 bases, 4 bases remained unmatched. As DNA, the CDR3 is TGTGCCAGCAGAGGACAGGCGGACACTGAAGCTTTCTTT. It encodes CASRGQADTEAFF.

This sequence joins TRBV6-5 and TRBJ2-3; D is undetermined. This CDR3 has 11 amino acids. The germline CDR1 and CDR2 sequences are MNHEY and SVGAGI. The V and J ends lost 7 bases and 0 bases respectively, with 2 bases between them. The CDR3 DNA reads TGTGCCAGCACAAGCACAGATACGCAGTATTTT. As protein: CASTSTDTQYF.

The chain joins TRBV9 to TRBJ2-5, with 7 bases aligning to TRBD1. V was clipped by 2 bases and J by 2 bases; unmatched bases: 6. Germline values: CDR1 SGDLS, CDR2 YYNGEE. This CDR3 has 15 amino acids. The CDR3 loop reads CASSVRGDRQETQYF. DNA for the CDR3: TGTGCCAGCAGCGTTCGAGGGGACAGACAAGAGACCCAGTACTTC.

The CDR3 protein is CASRERTGDNEQFF. CDR3 DNA: TGTGCCAGCAGGGAACGGACAGGGGATAATGAGCAGTTCTTC. The chain uses TRBV2 and TRBJ2-1, with 9 bases that match TRBD1. V gave up 6 bases and J gave up 7 bases; unmatched junction bases: 7. This CDR3 is built from 14 residues. Germline CDR1 is SNHLY and CDR2 is FYNNEI.

The chain uses TRBV7-3 and TRBJ2-1, with 7 bases aligning to TRBD2. V lost 2 bases and J lost 3; bases outside the gene matches: 4. The germline CDR1 and CDR2 sequences are SGHTA and FQGTGA. The CDR3 is 15 residues long. CDR3 residues: CASSLAGAGYNEQFF. CDR3 sequence (DNA): TGTGCCAGCAGCTTAGCGGGAGCCGGCTACAATGAGCAGTTCTTC.

The CDR3 spells CASSFSSGRANEQYF. CDR3 DNA: TGTGCCAGCAGTTTTTCTAGCGGGAGGGCCAACGAGCAGTACTTC. This chain connects TRBV28 to TRBJ2-7, with 12 bases that match TRBD2. V gave up 3 bases and J gave up 5 bases; unmatched junction bases: 5. Germline V CDR1 and CDR2: MDHEN, SYDVKM. The CDR3 is made up of 15 amino acids.